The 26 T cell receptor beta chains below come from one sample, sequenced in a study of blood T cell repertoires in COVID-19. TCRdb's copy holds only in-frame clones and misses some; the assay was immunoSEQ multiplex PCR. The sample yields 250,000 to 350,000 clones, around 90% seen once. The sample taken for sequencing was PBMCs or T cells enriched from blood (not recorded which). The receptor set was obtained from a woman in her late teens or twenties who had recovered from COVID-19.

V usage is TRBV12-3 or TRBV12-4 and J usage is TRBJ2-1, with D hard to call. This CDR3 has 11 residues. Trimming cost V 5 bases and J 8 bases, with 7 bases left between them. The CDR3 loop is CASSIFDEQFF. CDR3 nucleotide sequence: TGTGCCAGCAGTATTTTCGATGAGCAGTTCTTC.

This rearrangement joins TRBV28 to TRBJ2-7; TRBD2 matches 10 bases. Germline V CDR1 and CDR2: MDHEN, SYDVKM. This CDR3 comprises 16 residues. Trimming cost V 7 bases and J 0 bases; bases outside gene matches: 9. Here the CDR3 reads CASTGPGLANSYEQYF. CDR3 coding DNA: TGTGCCAGCACCGGGCCGGGACTAGCGAACTCCTACGAGCAGTACTTC.

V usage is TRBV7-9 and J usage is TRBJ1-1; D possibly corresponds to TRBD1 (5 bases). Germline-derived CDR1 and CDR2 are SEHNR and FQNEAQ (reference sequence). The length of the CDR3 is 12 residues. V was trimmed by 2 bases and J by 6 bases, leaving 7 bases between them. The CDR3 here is CASSLQGSEAFF. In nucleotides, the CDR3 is TGTGCCAGCAGCTTACAGGGATCTGAAGCTTTCTTT. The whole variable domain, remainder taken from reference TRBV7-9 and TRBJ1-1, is DTGVSQNPRHKITKRGQNVTFRCDPISEHNRLYWYRQTLGQGPEFLTYFQNEAQLEKSRLLSDRFSAERPKGSFSTLEIQRTEQGDSAMYLCASSLQGSEAFFGQGTRLTVV.

The CDR3 region has the DNA TGTGCCAGCAGCGGATACAGGGAGACGAACACTGAAGCTTTCTTT. Amino acid sequence: CASSGYRETNTEAFF. This chain connects TRBV9 to TRBJ1-1, with D maybe TRBD1 (6 bases). CDR3 length equals 15 residues. Germline CDR1 and CDR2: SGDLS and YYNGEE. The V gene lost 3 bases and the J gene lost 1 base, with 13 bases spanning the gap.

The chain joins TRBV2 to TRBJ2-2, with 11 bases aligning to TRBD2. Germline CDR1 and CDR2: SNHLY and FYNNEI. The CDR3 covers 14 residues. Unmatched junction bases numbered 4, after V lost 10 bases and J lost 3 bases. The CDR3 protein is CATTSGGYTGELFF. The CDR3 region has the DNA TGTGCCACAACTAGCGGGGGTTACACCGGGGAGCTGTTTTTT.

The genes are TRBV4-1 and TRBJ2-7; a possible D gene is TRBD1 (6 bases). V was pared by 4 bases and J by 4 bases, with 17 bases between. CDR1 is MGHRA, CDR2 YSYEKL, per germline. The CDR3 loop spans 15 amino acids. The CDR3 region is CASSLHSGHSYEQYF. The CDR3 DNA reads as TGCGCCAGCAGCCTCCACTCGGGACACTCATACGAGCAGTACTTC.

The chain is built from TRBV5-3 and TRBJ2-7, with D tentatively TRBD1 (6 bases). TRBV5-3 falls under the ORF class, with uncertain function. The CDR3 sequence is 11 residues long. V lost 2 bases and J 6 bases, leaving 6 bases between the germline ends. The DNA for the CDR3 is TGTGCCAGAAGCTTAGGGGGCGAGCAGTACTTC. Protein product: CARSLGGEQYF.

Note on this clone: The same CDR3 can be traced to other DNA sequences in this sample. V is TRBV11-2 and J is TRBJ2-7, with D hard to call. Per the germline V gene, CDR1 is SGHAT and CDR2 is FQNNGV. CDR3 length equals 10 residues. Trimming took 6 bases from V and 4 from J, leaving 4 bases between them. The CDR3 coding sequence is TGTGCCAGCAGTACTTACGAGCAGTACTTC. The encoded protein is CASSTYEQYF.

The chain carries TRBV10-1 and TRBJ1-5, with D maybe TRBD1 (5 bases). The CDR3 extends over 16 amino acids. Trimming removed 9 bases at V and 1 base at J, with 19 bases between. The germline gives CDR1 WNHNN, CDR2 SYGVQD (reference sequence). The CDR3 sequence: CASPRLLAGSNQPQHF. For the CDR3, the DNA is TGCGCCAGTCCAAGGCTACTGGCAGGGAGCAATCAGCCCCAGCATTTT.

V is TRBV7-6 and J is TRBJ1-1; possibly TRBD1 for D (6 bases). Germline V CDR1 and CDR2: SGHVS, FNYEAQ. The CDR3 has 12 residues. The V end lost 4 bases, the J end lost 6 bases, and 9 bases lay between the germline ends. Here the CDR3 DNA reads TGTGCCAGCAGCTGGGAGGGGGCTGAAGCTTTCTTT. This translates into CASSWEGAEAFF.

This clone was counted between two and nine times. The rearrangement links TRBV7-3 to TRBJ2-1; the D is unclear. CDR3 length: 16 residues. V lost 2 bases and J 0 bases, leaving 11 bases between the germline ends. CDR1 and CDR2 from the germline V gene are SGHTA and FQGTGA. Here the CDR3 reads CASSLAPISSYNEQFF. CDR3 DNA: TGTGCCAGCAGCTTAGCCCCTATAAGCTCCTACAATGAGCAGTTCTTC. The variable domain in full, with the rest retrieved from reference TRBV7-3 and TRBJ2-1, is GAGVSQTPSNKVTEKGKYVELRCDPISGHTALYWYRQSLGQGPEFLIYFQGTGAADDSGLPNDRFFAVRPEGSVSTLKIQRTERGDSAVYLCASSLAPISSYNEQFFGPGTRLTVL.

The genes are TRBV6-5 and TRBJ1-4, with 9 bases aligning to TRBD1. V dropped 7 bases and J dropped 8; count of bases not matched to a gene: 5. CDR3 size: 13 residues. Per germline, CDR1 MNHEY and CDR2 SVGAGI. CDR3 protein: CASNPGQGEKLFF. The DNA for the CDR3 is TGTGCCAGCAATCCGGGACAGGGAGAAAAACTGTTTTTT.

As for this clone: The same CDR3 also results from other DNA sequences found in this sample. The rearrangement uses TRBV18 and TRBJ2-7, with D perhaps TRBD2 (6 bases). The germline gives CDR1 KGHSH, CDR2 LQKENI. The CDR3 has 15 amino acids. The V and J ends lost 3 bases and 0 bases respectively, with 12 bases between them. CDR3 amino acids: CASSPRDSFSYEQYF. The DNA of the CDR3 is TGTGCCAGCTCACCTCGGGACTCTTTCTCCTACGAGCAGTACTTC.

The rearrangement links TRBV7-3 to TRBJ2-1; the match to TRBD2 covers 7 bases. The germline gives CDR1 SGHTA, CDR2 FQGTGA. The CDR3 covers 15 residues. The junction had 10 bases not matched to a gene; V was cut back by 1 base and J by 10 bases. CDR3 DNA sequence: TGTGCCAGCAGCTTAAATCGGGAGGATGCCGGGGAGCAGTTCTTC. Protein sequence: CASSLNREDAGEQFF.

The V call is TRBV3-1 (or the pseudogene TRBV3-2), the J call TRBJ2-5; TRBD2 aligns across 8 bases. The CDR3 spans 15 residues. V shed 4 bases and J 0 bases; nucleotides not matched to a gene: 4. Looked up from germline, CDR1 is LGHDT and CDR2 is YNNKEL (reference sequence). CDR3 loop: CASSRTSGNQETQYF. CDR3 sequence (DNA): TGTGCCAGCAGCCGAACTAGCGGAAACCAAGAGACCCAGTACTTC.

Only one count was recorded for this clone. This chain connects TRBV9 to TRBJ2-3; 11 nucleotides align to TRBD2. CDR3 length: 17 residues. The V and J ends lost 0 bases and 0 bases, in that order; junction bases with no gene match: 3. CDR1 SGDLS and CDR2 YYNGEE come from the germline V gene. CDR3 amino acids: CASSVGLAGRSTDTQYF. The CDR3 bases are TGTGCCAGCAGCGTAGGACTAGCGGGGCGCAGCACAGATACGCAGTATTTT. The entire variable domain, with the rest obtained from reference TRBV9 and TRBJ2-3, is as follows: DSGVTQTPKHLITATGQRVTLRCSPRSGDLSVYWYQQSLDQGLQFLIQYYNGEERAKGNILERFSAQQFPDLHSELNLSSLELGDSALYFCASSVGLAGRSTDTQYFGPGTRLTVL.

DNA for the CDR3: TGTGCCAGCACGGGTGGACAGTGGGATGAAAAACTGTTTTTT. Translated, it gives CASTGGQWDEKLFF. The V and J genes are TRBV9 and TRBJ1-4, with D possibly matching TRBD1 (6 bases). The germline V gene has CDR1 SGDLS and CDR2 YYNGEE. The CDR3 totals 14 residues. Trimming stripped 6 bases from V and 6 bases from J, with 15 bases between.

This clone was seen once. As DNA, the CDR3 is TGTGCCTGGAGTGTAGTTGGCACGGGAGACTATGGCTACACCTTC. Its translation: CAWSVVGTGDYGYTF. The rearrangement uses TRBV30 and TRBJ1-2; no clear D. The germline V gene has CDR1 GTSNPN and CDR2 SVGIG (reference sequence). V lost 0 bases and J 3 bases, leaving 14 bases between the germline ends. The CDR3 covers 15 residues.

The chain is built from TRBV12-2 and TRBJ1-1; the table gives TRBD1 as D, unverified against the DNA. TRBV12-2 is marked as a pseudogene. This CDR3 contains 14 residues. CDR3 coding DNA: TGTGCAAGTCACCTAACAGGCGAGGTAACTGAAGCTTTCTTT. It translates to CASHLTGEVTEAFF.

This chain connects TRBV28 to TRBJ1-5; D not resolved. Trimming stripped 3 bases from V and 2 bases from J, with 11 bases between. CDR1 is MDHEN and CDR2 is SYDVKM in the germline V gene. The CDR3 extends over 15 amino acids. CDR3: CASSLGRIGNQPQHF. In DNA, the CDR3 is TGTGCCAGCAGTTTGGGCAGGATTGGCAATCAGCCCCAGCATTTT.

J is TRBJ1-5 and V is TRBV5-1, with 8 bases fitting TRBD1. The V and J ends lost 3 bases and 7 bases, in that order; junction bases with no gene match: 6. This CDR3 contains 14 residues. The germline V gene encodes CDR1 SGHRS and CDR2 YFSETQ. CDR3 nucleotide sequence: TGCGCCAGCAGCTCAGGACAGGGAGAGCAGCCCCAGCATTTT. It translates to CASSSGQGEQPQHF.

CDR3 amino acids: CASSLSFRSSGGGTDTQYF. The CDR3 DNA sequence: TGTGCCAGCAGCTTATCGTTTCGGAGTAGCGGGGGGGGCACAGATACGCAGTATTTT. The rearrangement uses TRBV7-9 and TRBJ2-3; 11 bases align to TRBD2. The germline V gene encodes CDR1 SEHNR and CDR2 FQNEAQ (reference sequence). The V and J ends lost 2 bases and 1 base, in that order; junction bases with no gene match: 11. CDR3 length equals 19 residues.

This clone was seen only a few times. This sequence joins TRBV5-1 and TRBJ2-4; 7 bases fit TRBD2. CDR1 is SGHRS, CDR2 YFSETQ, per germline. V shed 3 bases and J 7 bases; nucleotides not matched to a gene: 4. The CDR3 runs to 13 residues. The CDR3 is CASSSSSGNIQYF. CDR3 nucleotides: TGCGCCAGCAGCTCCAGTAGCGGGAACATTCAGTACTTC.

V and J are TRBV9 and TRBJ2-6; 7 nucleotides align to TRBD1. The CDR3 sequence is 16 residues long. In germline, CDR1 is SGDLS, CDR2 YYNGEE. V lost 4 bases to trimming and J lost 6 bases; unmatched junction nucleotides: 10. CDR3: CASSPRQGNVANVLTF. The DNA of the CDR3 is TGTGCCAGCAGCCCCCGACAGGGAAATGTGGCCAACGTCCTGACTTTC.

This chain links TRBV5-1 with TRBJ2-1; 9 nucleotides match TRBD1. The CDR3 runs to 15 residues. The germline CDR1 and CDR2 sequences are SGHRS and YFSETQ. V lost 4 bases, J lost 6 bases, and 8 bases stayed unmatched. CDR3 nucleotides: TGCGCCAGCAGCCCGACAGGGGGTCAAGGCAATGAGCAGTTCTTC. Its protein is CASSPTGGQGNEQFF.

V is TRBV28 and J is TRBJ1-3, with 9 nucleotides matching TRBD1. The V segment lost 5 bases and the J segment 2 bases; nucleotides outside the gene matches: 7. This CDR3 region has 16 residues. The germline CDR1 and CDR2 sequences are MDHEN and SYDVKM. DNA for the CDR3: TGTGCCAGCAGTCCATCACAGGGGGCCGCTGGAAACACCATATATTTT. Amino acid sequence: CASSPSQGAAGNTIYF.